The clone carrying this TCR beta chain occurred a few times. The CDR3 sequence is 12 residues long. CDR1 and CDR2 from the germline V gene are SGHTS and YDEGEE. Trimming pared 4 bases from V and 6 bases from J, leaving 8 bases between. Using immunoSEQ multiplex PCR, the repertoire was profiled, and TCRdb retains in-frame clones only, with some absent. Of approximately 71,000 clones in the sample, 80% to 95% were seen once. The sample belongs to a study of T cell changes during pregnancy in multiple sclerosis. The sequence derives from a female donor with multiple sclerosis, enrolled in a pregnancy study. The sample was peripheral blood, taken in the second trimester of pregnancy. V is TRBV5-8 and J is TRBJ1-5; tentatively, D is TRBD1 (5 bases). The CDR3 DNA reads as TGTGCCAGCAGCGGGGCTACTCAGCCCCAGCATTTT. It encodes CASSGATQPQHF.